Presented here are 6 T cell receptor beta chains from one specimen sequenced in a study of cytomegalovirus exposure and HLA in healthy donors. It was with 60 Vbeta and 13 Jbeta primers that the PCR ran. Assay used: immunoSEQ multiplex PCR; TCRdb lists only in-frame clones, some missing. The sample contains roughly 150,000 clones, around 76% of which appear only once. The material sequenced was PBMCs. The receptor source for this set is a middle-aged man in good health and CMV-seronegative.

This chain links TRBV7-2 with TRBJ2-5; D gene unclear. V shed 5 bases and J shed 4 bases, with 5 bases lying between them. The CDR3 extends over 11 amino acids. Germline V gene sequence: CDR1 SGHTA, CDR2 FQGNSA. DNA of the CDR3: TGTGCCAGCAGCCCAGGAGAGACCCAGTACTTC. Residues: CASSPGETQYF.

This clone was seen just once. This rearrangement joins TRBV4-1 to TRBJ2-7; unclear D gene. V was shortened by 0 bases and J by 3 bases, with 9 bases between the two germline ends. The CDR3 sequence is 14 residues long. Germline-derived CDR1 and CDR2 are MGHRA and YSYEKL. CDR3 amino acids: CASSQDYRIYEQYF. In nucleotides, the CDR3 is TGCGCCAGCAGCCAAGACTACAGAATCTACGAGCAGTACTTC.

This chain connects TRBV6-5 to TRBJ2-3; no firm D call. The CDR3 contains 12 residues. Per the germline V gene, CDR1 is MNHEY and CDR2 is SVGAGI. With 6 bases removed from V and 0 bases from J, the gap between germline ends came to 4 bases. The CDR3 nucleotides are TGTGCCAGCAGAACTAGCACAGATACGCAGTATTTT. This translates into CASRTSTDTQYF.

V and J are TRBV5-4 and TRBJ2-1; TRBD1 matches at 10 bases. This CDR3 has 15 amino acids. From germline, CDR1 is SGHNT and CDR2 YYREEE (reference sequence). The V segment lost 1 base and the J segment 5 bases; nucleotides outside the gene matches: 3. For the CDR3, the DNA is TGTGCCAGCAGCTTGATGGACAGGGGGAACAATGAGCAGTTCTTC. This codes for CASSLMDRGNNEQFF.

This chain uses TRBV4-2 with TRBJ1-5; D may be TRBD1 (5 bases). Germline V CDR1 and CDR2: LGHNA, YNFKEQ. This CDR3 is built from 14 residues. Between the trimmed V and J ends, which lost 5 bases and 4 bases, there was a span of 12 bases. This chain's CDR3 is CASSGRGGNQPQHF. CDR3 bases: TGTGCCAGCAGCGGCCGCGGGGGAAATCAGCCCCAGCATTTT.

This chain uses TRBV6-1 with TRBJ2-3; D unclear. CDR1 and CDR2 (germline): MNHNS, SASEGT. The length of the CDR3 is 17 residues. Trimming pared 1 base from V and 2 bases from J, leaving 16 bases between. This CDR3 is CASSEGVGSPVTDTQYF. The CDR3 DNA is TGTGCCAGCAGTGAAGGGGTGGGCAGCCCAGTCACAGATACGCAGTATTTT.